The 21 T cell receptor beta chains below all came from one sample that was sequenced in a study of regulatory T cells in long-lasting Graves disease. There was RNA extracted from PBMCs, and the TCR library was made from it. TCRdb independently ran MiXCR on the reads; one entry per CDR3 protein. Among some 1,000 distinct CDR3 sequences listed, roughly 87% were seen once. Sequencing used peripheral blood mononuclear cells (PBMCs), obtained with antithyroid drug treatment, in newly diagnosed or persistent Graves disease (not recorded which). Source of these receptors: a man aged 30 to 39 with Graves disease.

The J gene is TRBJ1-5, the V gene TRBV12-3 or TRBV12-4; D is possibly TRBD1 (5 bases). V lost 7 bases to trimming and J lost 3 bases, with 13 bases between them. The CDR3 covers 14 residues. CDR3 in DNA: TGTGCCAGCACCCGGGACTACTCCAATCAGCCCCAGCATTTT. This codes for CASTRDYSNQPQHF.

This clonotype appeared once. This chain links TRBV20-1 with TRBJ2-3; a weak D match, TRBD1 (5 bases). The CDR3 covers 15 residues. Germline V gene lookup returns CDR1 DFQATT and CDR2 SNEGSKA (reference sequence). V was cut by 4 bases and J by 0 bases, with 14 bases left in between. This chain's CDR3 is CSAKTASSSTDTQYF. CDR3 coding DNA: TGCAGTGCTAAGACAGCCTCATCTAGCACAGATACGCAGTATTTT.

This clonotype was found once. The V call is TRBV6-5, the J call TRBJ2-7; D not resolved. V gave up 3 bases and J gave up 3 bases, with 9 bases separating them. CDR1 is MNHEY and CDR2 is SVGAGI in the germline V gene. This CDR3 comprises 13 residues. The DNA of the CDR3 is TGTGCCAGCAGTTATGGGGTAGGCTACGAGCAGTACTTC. Translating gives CASSYGVGYEQYF.

The J gene is TRBJ1-2, the V gene TRBV4-1, with 11 bases matching TRBD1. There are 17 residues in the CDR3. Germline V lookup: CDR1 MGHRA, CDR2 YSYEKL. V lost 3 bases, J lost 5 bases, and 11 bases stayed unmatched. This chain's CDR3 is CASSHPARDRGYYGYTF. Written as DNA, the CDR3 is TGCGCCAGCAGCCACCCCGCCCGGGACAGGGGGTATTATGGCTACACCTTC.

With regard to this clonotype: No conserved phenylalanine or tryptophan ends this CDR3, so it is likely a read error. V is TRBV5-6 and J is TRBJ2-3; D gene unclear. The V gene's germline CDR1 is SGHDT and CDR2 YYEEEE. The CDR3 loop spans 13 amino acids. Trimming pared 4 bases from V and 6 bases from J, leaving 12 bases between. CDR3 coding DNA: TGTGCCAGCAGCCCGCAGATAACTGATACGCAGTATTCT. It specifies CASSPQITDTQYS.

Only a few counts were recorded for this clonotype. The chain recombines TRBV6-5 with TRBJ2-1; D is undetermined. CDR1 is MNHEY, CDR2 SVGAGI, per germline. Trimming left V 2 bases short and J 6 bases short, with 11 bases between. CDR3 size: 14 residues. The DNA of the CDR3 is TGTGCCAGCAGTTACGAAAGGGCCCCCAATGAGCAGTTCTTC. Amino acid sequence: CASSYERAPNEQFF.

This chain joins TRBV9 and TRBJ2-2, with D perhaps matching TRBD2 (6 bases). The CDR3 is made up of 14 amino acids. Trimming removed 2 bases at V and 1 base at J, with 6 bases between. The germline V gene has CDR1 SGDLS and CDR2 YYNGEE. For the CDR3, the DNA is TGTGCCAGCAGCGTGGGGGGGAACACCGGGGAGCTGTTTTTT. Residues: CASSVGGNTGELFF.

The rearrangement uses TRBV10-3 and TRBJ2-1; 8 bases are a match to TRBD2. CDR1 is ENHRY and CDR2 is SYGVKD in the germline V gene. Trimming cost V 8 bases and J 9 bases; bases outside gene matches: 3. The CDR3 sequence is 11 residues long. In DNA, the CDR3 is TGTGCCATCGCCGGGGGGGGTGAGCAGTTCTTC. Translation gives CAIAGGGEQFF.

The chain combines TRBV10-3 with TRBJ2-2, with 9 bases aligning to TRBD1. V shed 10 bases, J shed 6 bases, and the junction held 3 bases outside the gene matches. This CDR3 has 12 amino acids. Germline assignment: CDR1 ENHRY and CDR2 SYGVKD. The CDR3 DNA follows: TGTGCCACTGGGACAGGGTCCGGGGAGCTGTTTTTT. Its protein product is CATGTGSGELFF.

This clonotype was seen once. This sequence joins TRBV6-1 and TRBJ2-6; 8 positions match TRBD1. The CDR3 sequence is 15 residues long. With 8 bases clipped from V and 2 bases from J, the junction kept 5 bases outside the gene matches. The V gene's germline CDR1 is MNHNS and CDR2 SASEGT. The CDR3 here is CASSTGEAGANVLTF. CDR3 in DNA: TGTGCCAGCTCGACAGGGGAGGCTGGGGCCAACGTCCTGACTTTC.

V and J are TRBV27 and TRBJ2-1, with 7 bases lining up with TRBD1. Germline values: CDR1 MNHEY, CDR2 SMNVEV (reference sequence). Trimming took 7 bases from V and 5 from J; bases not matched to a gene: 8. The CDR3 covers 14 residues. CDR3 sequence reads: CASTHPGQDNEQFF. CDR3 sequence (DNA): TGTGCCAGCACCCACCCAGGACAGGACAATGAGCAGTTCTTC.

This clonotype has just a few counts. V is TRBV6-5 and J is TRBJ1-1; D perhaps matches TRBD1 (5 bases). Trimming took 2 bases from V and 0 from J, leaving 7 bases between them. The CDR3 covers 14 residues. CDR1 is MNHEY and CDR2 is SVGAGI in the germline V gene. Written as DNA, the CDR3 is TGTGCCAGCAGTTACGGGGCCTTGAACACTGAAGCTTTCTTT. It encodes CASSYGALNTEAFF.

V and J are TRBV20-1 and TRBJ2-3; D gene uncertain. The V and J ends lost 3 bases and 5 bases respectively, with 9 bases between them. The CDR3 length is 12 residues. Per the germline V gene, CDR1 is DFQATT and CDR2 is SNEGSKA (reference sequence). The DNA for the CDR3 is TGCAGTGCTAGCGATAGGAAAGATACGCAGTATTTT. Residues: CSASDRKDTQYF.

Regarding this clonotype: As the CDR3 is not closed by the conserved phenylalanine or tryptophan, this likely results from a read error. The V and J genes are TRBV9 and TRBJ2-3; TRBD1 aligns across 8 bases. V lost 4 bases and J lost 6; bases outside the gene matches: 10. CDR1 and CDR2 from the germline V gene are SGDLS and YYNGEE. The CDR3 totals 15 residues. The CDR3 sequence: CASSPGGTGYDTQYS. The DNA for the CDR3 is TGTGCCAGCAGCCCAGGAGGGACAGGTTATGATACGCAGTATTCT.

The V call is TRBV18, the J call TRBJ2-7; 11 bases are shared with TRBD2. Per germline, CDR1 KGHSH and CDR2 LQKENI. The CDR3 runs 17 residues. The V segment lost 3 bases and the J segment 3 bases; nucleotides outside the gene matches: 10. In nucleotides, the CDR3 is TGTGCCAGCTCACCCCAACCCGGGACTAGCGGTTTCTACGAGCAGTACTTC. This sequence encodes CASSPQPGTSGFYEQYF.

The DNA for the CDR3 is TGTGCCAGCAGCTTGATGCTAAACCCCTATGGCTACACCTTC. Protein sequence: CASSLMLNPYGYTF. This chain uses TRBV5-6 with TRBJ1-2, with no clear D. The CDR3 has 14 residues. Trimming cost V 1 base and J 4 bases, with 11 bases left between them. The V gene's germline CDR1 is SGHDT and CDR2 YYEEEE.

CDR3 residues: CASSLGLATDEQFF. Written as DNA, the CDR3 is TGCGCCAGCAGCCTCGGACTAGCGACCGATGAGCAGTTCTTC. The chain joins TRBV4-1 to TRBJ2-1; TRBD2 agrees at 9 bases. Trimming at V came to 4 bases and at J to 8 bases, leaving 6 bases not matched to a gene. Germline CDR1 and CDR2: MGHRA and YSYEKL. The CDR3 spans 14 residues.

This sequence joins TRBV11-2 and TRBJ2-3, with D tentatively TRBD1 or TRBD2 (5 bases each). CDR1 SGHAT and CDR2 FQNNGV come from the germline V gene. V was pared by 4 bases and J by 3 bases, with 8 bases between. The CDR3 extends over 13 amino acids. The CDR3 DNA reads as TGTGCCAGCAGCTCGGGACGGACAGATACGCAGTATTTT. Translated: CASSSGRTDTQYF.

V gene TRBV24-1 combines with J gene TRBJ2-3; a possible D gene is TRBD1 (5 bases). Trimming stripped 2 bases from V and 4 bases from J, with 15 bases between. Per the germline V gene, CDR1 is KGHDR and CDR2 is SFDVKD. The CDR3 is made up of 16 amino acids. CDR3 region: CATSDSSYIGADTQYF. As DNA, the CDR3 is TGTGCCACCAGTGATTCATCATATATAGGGGCAGATACGCAGTATTTT.

The V gene is TRBV4-2, the J gene TRBJ2-2; possibly TRBD1 for D (7 bases). The V end was cut by 4 bases, the J end by 4 bases, with 10 bases between. The V gene's germline CDR1 is LGHNA and CDR2 YNFKEQ. This CDR3 comprises 14 residues. The DNA for the CDR3 is TGTGCCAGCAGCCCAGGGGGGAGCACCGGGGAGCTGTTTTTT. This gives the protein CASSPGGSTGELFF.

The V call is TRBV24-1, the J call TRBJ2-7; D gene unclear. Trimming left V 3 bases short and J 4 bases short, with 6 bases between. Looked up from germline, CDR1 is KGHDR and CDR2 is SFDVKD. The CDR3 is 12 residues long. CDR3 loop: CATSDGPYEQYF. Here the CDR3 DNA reads TGTGCCACCAGTGATGGCCCGTACGAGCAGTACTTC.